This record concerns one T cell receptor (beta chain) sequence. Its antigen is not identified. Produced via immunoSEQ multiplex PCR; TCRdb's table is partial and in-frame only. The data show more than 45,000 clones, with about 91% seen just once and 8% to 13% held by the top ten. The data were taken from a study of PD-1 blockade in classical Hodgkin lymphoma. General study points: CD8+ TCR diversity did not rise significantly by C4D1, unlike CD4+. Why repertoires differed is undefined; disease activity or prior therapy possibly contributed.

Brentuximab vedotin exposure varied among the patients, all of whom had relapsed after autologous stem cell transplantation. Deletions cut 4 bases from V and 5 bases from J, with 8 bases between. CDR1 and CDR2 (germline): SEHNR, FQNEAQ (reference sequence). The CDR3 sequence is 12 residues long. The source is a human donor with classical Hodgkin lymphoma. The sequenced sample was peripheral blood mononuclear cells (PBMCs), obtained before the second cycle of nivolumab. The V call is TRBV7-9, the J call TRBJ2-5, with a weak D call TRBD1 (6 bases). The CDR3 loop reads CASSSTGETQYF. CDR3 nucleotides: TGTGCCAGCAGCTCAACAGGGGAGACCCAGTACTTC.